The following is a TCR beta chain sequence with its context. Its antigen is still unknown. These data come from a study of vaccination and CD4 T cells after COVID-19. Overall study findings and caveats: Data came from relatively few convalescent patients and lacked early post-infection timepoints.

After removal of 8 bases from V and 6 bases from J, the junction contained 12 bases not matched to a gene. CDR3 length: 14 residues. Cultured CD4+ T-cell DNA underwent Oncomine TCR Beta short-read sequencing. TCRdb reanalysed the PCR reads using MiXCR and keeps one entry per CDR3 protein. The profile shows several thousand distinct CDR3 sequences, under 30% of them singletons. Treatment specified: approximately nine-day PBMC culture with coronavirus spike peptide pools or control peptides (ViraFEST assay). The unexposed donor's CD4+ T cells were collected before the COVID-19 pandemic (2011-2018). As cell numbers allowed, unexposed-donor CD4+ T cells faced SARS-CoV-2 S/N and four cold-coronavirus spikes.

The rearrangement links TRBV12-3 or TRBV12-4 to TRBJ1-2, with 7 bases identical to TRBD1. Sequences were obtained from CD4+ T cells from blood, cultured in vitro. The sequence was collected from a human donor in good health. CDR3 in DNA: TGTGCCAGCTCCACCCAGGACAGGTATGATGGCTACACCTTC. This codes for CASSTQDRYDGYTF.